Listed below are T cell receptor beta chains from one sample, sequenced in a study of T cell responses to AZD1222 COVID-19 vaccine. Here immunoSEQ multiplex PCR was the method, and the copy in TCRdb shows in-frame clones only, minus some. The table shows about 120,000 clones, with 80% to 85% occurring only once. The material was peripheral blood, obtained on day 0 of AZD1222 vaccination. The receptors come from an adult in good health. The CDR3 runs from the conserved cysteine through the conserved F or W. Fields, in order: clone size, D gene, J gene, V gene, CDR3 length, CDR3 DNA, CDR3 protein. The D gene is left open where the match is weak. Size values are once, few and many counts, or a class for expanded clones, and some rows have none.

clone_size: -
d_call: -
j_call: TRBJ1-5
v_call: TRBV28
cdr3_length: 13
cdr3_nt: TGTGCCAGCAGTTTAGTAGGAGGGCAGCCCCAGCATTTT
cdr3_aa: CASSLVGGQPQHF

clone_size: few
d_call: -
j_call: TRBJ1-3
v_call: TRBV10-3
cdr3_length: 18
cdr3_nt: TGTGCCATCAGTGAGCCGTACAATGGACCCATCTCTGGAAACACCATATATTTT
cdr3_aa: CAISEPYNGPISGNTIYF

clone_size: -
d_call: -
j_call: TRBJ1-2
v_call: TRBV27
cdr3_length: 12
cdr3_nt: TGTGCCAGCAGTTTGTCAGGGGTCGGCTACACCTTC
cdr3_aa: CASSLSGVGYTF

clone_size: -
d_call: TRBD2
j_call: TRBJ2-3
v_call: TRBV7-2
cdr3_length: 16
cdr3_nt: TGTGCCAGCAGCTTGAATCTAGCGGGGGCGGCAGATACGCAGTATTTT
cdr3_aa: CASSLNLAGAADTQYF

clone_size: -
d_call: -
j_call: TRBJ2-2
v_call: TRBV21-1
cdr3_length: 20
cdr3_nt: TGTGCCAGCAGCAAAGGGGGGACTAGCGGGAGGCCTTTGATCACCGGGGAGCTGTTTTTT
cdr3_aa: CASSKGGTSGRPLITGELFF

clone_size: -
d_call: -
j_call: TRBJ2-5
v_call: TRBV12-5
cdr3_length: 14
cdr3_nt: TGTGCTAGTGGTTTGGTACTAACCCAAGAGACCCAGTACTTC
cdr3_aa: CASGLVLTQETQYF

clone_size: -
d_call: -
j_call: TRBJ1-2
v_call: TRBV19
cdr3_length: 13
cdr3_nt: TGTGCCACCGCCAGTGTGAACTACTATGGCTACACCTTC
cdr3_aa: CATASVNYYGYTF

clone_size: -
d_call: -
j_call: TRBJ1-1
v_call: TRBV2
cdr3_length: 13
cdr3_nt: TGTGCCAGCAGCCTCGGGGGTTGGACTGAAGCTTTCTTT
cdr3_aa: CASSLGGWTEAFF

clone_size: few
d_call: -
j_call: TRBJ1-6
v_call: TRBV2
cdr3_length: 13
cdr3_nt: TGTGCCAGCAGTGCCCCGCTGAATTCACCCCTCCACTTT
cdr3_aa: CASSAPLNSPLHF

clone_size: -
d_call: TRBD1
j_call: TRBJ1-1
v_call: TRBV6-5
cdr3_length: 15
cdr3_nt: TGTGCCAGCAGTTCGCTCTCCGGGACAGCCACTGAAGCTTTCTTT
cdr3_aa: CASSSLSGTATEAFF

clone_size: -
d_call: TRBD2
j_call: TRBJ2-3
v_call: TRBV5-6
cdr3_length: 16
cdr3_nt: TGTGCCAGCAGCTTGGGACTAGCGGGAATGCCCAATACGCAGTATTTT
cdr3_aa: CASSLGLAGMPNTQYF

clone_size: -
d_call: -
j_call: TRBJ2-1
v_call: TRBV6-2/TRBV6-3
cdr3_length: 12
cdr3_nt: TGTGCCAGCAGTTACGTGGGACATGGGCAGTTCTTC
cdr3_aa: CASSYVGHGQFF

clone_size: few
d_call: -
j_call: TRBJ2-7
v_call: TRBV7-9
cdr3_length: 17
cdr3_nt: TGTGCCAGCAGCTTACCCGTCAGGGGAGGTTTAGCCTACGAGCAGTACTTC
cdr3_aa: CASSLPVRGGLAYEQYF

clone_size: -
d_call: -
j_call: TRBJ2-7
v_call: TRBV3-1/TRBV3-2
cdr3_length: 14
cdr3_nt: TGTGCCAGCAGTATGACATTGGGGTGGTACGAGCAGTACTTC
cdr3_aa: CASSMTLGWYEQYF

clone_size: -
d_call: -
j_call: TRBJ1-1
v_call: TRBV18
cdr3_length: 16
cdr3_nt: TGTGCCAGCTCACCATTTACAGACAGGAGGAACACTGAAGCTTTCTTT
cdr3_aa: CASSPFTDRRNTEAFF

clone_size: -
d_call: -
j_call: TRBJ1-2
v_call: TRBV29-1
cdr3_length: 14
cdr3_nt: TGCAGCGTTGAAGAACACAGAGCTAACTATGGCTACACCTTC
cdr3_aa: CSVEEHRANYGYTF

clone_size: -
d_call: -
j_call: TRBJ1-6
v_call: TRBV28
cdr3_length: 15
cdr3_nt: TGTGCCAGCAGTTTATATACAGGGCCCAATTCACCCCTCCACTTT
cdr3_aa: CASSLYTGPNSPLHF

clone_size: -
d_call: -
j_call: TRBJ2-1
v_call: TRBV9
cdr3_length: 13
cdr3_nt: TGTGCCAGCAGCGTATCTGAGGGGAATGAGCAGTTCTTC
cdr3_aa: CASSVSEGNEQFF